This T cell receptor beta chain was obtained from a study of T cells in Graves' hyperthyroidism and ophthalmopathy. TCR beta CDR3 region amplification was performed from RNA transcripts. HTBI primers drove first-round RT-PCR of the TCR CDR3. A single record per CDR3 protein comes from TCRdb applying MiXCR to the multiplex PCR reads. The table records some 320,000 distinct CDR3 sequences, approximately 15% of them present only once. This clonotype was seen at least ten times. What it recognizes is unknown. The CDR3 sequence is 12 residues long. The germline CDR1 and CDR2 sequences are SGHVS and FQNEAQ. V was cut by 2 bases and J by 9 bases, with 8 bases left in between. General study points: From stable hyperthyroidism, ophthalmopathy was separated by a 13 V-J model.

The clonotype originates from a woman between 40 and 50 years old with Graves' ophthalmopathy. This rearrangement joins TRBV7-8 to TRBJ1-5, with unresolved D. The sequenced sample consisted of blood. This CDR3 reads CASSLRPGPQHF. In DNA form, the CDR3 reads TGTGCCAGCAGCTTAAGGCCCGGGCCCCAGCATTTT.